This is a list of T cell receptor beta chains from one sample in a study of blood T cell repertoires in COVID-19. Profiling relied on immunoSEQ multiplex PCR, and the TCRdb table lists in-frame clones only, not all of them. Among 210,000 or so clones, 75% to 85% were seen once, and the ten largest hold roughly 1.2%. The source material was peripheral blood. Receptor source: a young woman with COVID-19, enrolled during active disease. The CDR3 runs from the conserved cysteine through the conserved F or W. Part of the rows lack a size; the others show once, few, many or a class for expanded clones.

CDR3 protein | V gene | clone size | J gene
CASSSTGSSGNTIYF | TRBV6-5 | few | TRBJ1-3
CASSWETGSLNTGELFF | TRBV5-8 | - | TRBJ2-2
CASTGLAGAGTQYF | TRBV19 | - | TRBJ2-3
CAWSVLRTSGGVYNEQFF | TRBV30 | - | TRBJ2-1
CASSSTGTDNSPLHF | TRBV5-1 | - | TRBJ1-6
CASSPLAGGYNEQFF | TRBV18 | - | TRBJ2-1
CASSLGREGEQYF | TRBV7-3 | - | TRBJ2-7
CASSIGRGSYEQYF | TRBV19 | - | TRBJ2-7
CASSWAGTQYNEQFF | TRBV5-4 | - | TRBJ2-1
CASSLPDSYEQYF | TRBV5-6 | - | TRBJ2-7
CASSQLDSRYEQYF | TRBV5-1 | - | TRBJ2-7
CASSLRGFARNEQFF | TRBV5-6 | - | TRBJ2-1
CASSTEGAYEQYF | TRBV5-1 | - | TRBJ2-7
CASSLAGQSSNSPLHF | TRBV5-5 | - | TRBJ1-6
CASTSDGTWSEQYF | TRBV2 | - | TRBJ2-7
CASSITGEPQETQYF | TRBV19 | - | TRBJ2-5
CASSLARDRYNEQFF | TRBV7-8 | few | TRBJ2-1
CASSLPPGQGSIRGYTF | TRBV18 | - | TRBJ1-2